This TCR beta chain was sequenced in a study of control samples from healthy donors and cancer patients. Sequenced by immunoSEQ multiplex PCR; TCRdb stores in-frame clones only, minus some. The data contain 170,000 or so clones, approximately 95% of them singletons. The CDR3 extends over 12 amino acids. Germline CDR1 is KGHDR and CDR2 is SFDVKD. The germline V and J ends were trimmed by 4 bases and 7 bases, with 6 bases remaining between them. This chain uses TRBV24-1 with TRBJ2-2; D call uncertain. The TCR comes from a man between 18 and 29 years old in good health. The sample consisted of blood. CDR3 amino acids: CATSEYNGELFF. The CDR3 coding sequence is TGTGCCACCAGTGAGTACAACGGGGAGCTGTTTTTT.